The T cell receptor (beta chain) under discussion was sequenced for a study of PD-1 blockade in classical Hodgkin lymphoma. Study-wide results and limits: Newly diagnosed and completely responding patients shared comparable baseline diversity. Reported findings placed baseline TCR diversity lower in newly diagnosed patients (compared with healthy donors).

In its sample, this clone was seen a few times. Its antigen is unidentified. Assay: immunoSEQ multiplex PCR; the TCRdb copy retains only in-frame clones and omits some. The sample has about 11,000 clones, nearly 80% seen once. There was relapse after autologous stem cell transplantation in every patient, and there was variation in brentuximab vedotin exposure. Best response was recorded as complete response, partial response or progressive disease. Trimming cost V 6 bases and J 3 bases; bases outside gene matches: 8. The CDR3 sequence is 15 residues long. CDR1 and CDR2 (germline): SGHVS, FQNEAQ. This sequence originates from a human donor with classical Hodgkin lymphoma. Sequencing was performed on peripheral blood mononuclear cells (PBMCs), taken before the second cycle of nivolumab. The V and J genes are TRBV7-8 and TRBJ2-1, with TRBD1 identical over 7 bases. CDR3 nucleotides: TGTGCCAGCAGTGGGGACAGCACCTTCTACAATGAGCAGTTCTTC. Residues: CASSGDSTFYNEQFF.